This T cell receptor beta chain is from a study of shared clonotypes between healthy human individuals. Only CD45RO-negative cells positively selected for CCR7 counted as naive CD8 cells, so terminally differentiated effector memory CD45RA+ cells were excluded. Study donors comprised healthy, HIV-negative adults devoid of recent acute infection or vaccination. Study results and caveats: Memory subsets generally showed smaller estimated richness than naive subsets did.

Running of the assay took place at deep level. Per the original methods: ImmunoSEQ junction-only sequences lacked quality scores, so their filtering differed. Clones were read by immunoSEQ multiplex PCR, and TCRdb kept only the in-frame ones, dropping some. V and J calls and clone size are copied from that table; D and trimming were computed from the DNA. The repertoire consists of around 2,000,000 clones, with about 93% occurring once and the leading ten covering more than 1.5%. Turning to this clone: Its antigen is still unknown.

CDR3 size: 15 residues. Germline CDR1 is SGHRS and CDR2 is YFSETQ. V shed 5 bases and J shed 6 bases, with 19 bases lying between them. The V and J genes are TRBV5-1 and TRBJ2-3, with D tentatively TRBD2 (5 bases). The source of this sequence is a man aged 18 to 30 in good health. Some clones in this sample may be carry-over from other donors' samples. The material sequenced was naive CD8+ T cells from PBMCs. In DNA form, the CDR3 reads TGCGCCAGCAGTTTCTCGGACTCGAACGCGGATACGCAGTATTTT. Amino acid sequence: CASSFSDSNADTQYF.